The clone carrying this TCR beta chain showed up many times. Its specificity is not known. Time point specified: newly diagnosed GD, antithyroid drugs for less than 3 months. PBMC-derived RNA was used for the TCR library. Graves' disease diagnoses followed American Thyroid Association guidelines. A peripheral blood sample, about 9.4 milliliters in volume, was drawn into EDTA tubes. The sample comes from a study of regulatory T cells in long-lasting Graves disease. Findings of the study overall: Under persistent disease, TRBV28, TRBJ1-2 and TRBJ2-5 were used preferentially.

Building the TCR beta libraries relied on iRepertoire HTBI primers, and CDR3 regions underwent Arm-PCR. TCRdb fed the multiplex PCR reads into MiXCR, producing one record per CDR3 protein. The sample has some 450,000 distinct CDR3 sequences, about a sixth seen once. Trimming at V came to 2 bases and at J to 2 bases, leaving 0 bases not matched to a gene. Germline CDR1 reads KGHSH; CDR2 reads LQKENI. The CDR3 covers 13 residues. The data were also submitted as part of a second study, on T cells in Graves' hyperthyroidism and ophthalmopathy. From that study: The primer set for the first-round RT-PCR of the TCR CDR3 was HTBI.

The chain employs TRBV18 and TRBJ2-7, with 7 bases lining up with TRBD1. The sequencing here drew on peripheral blood mononuclear cells (PBMCs), taken at new diagnosis, from a patient treated with antithyroid drugs. The receptor was derived from a woman younger than 45 with Graves disease. CDR3 nucleotide sequence: TGTGCCAGCTCACCAGACAGGGCCTACGAGCAGTACTTC. Translation gives CASSPDRAYEQYF.